These T cell receptor beta chains were read from a single sample in a study of CD8 T cells in ankylosing spondylitis. One entry per CDR3 protein results from TCRdb running MiXCR on the 5' RACE reads. The sample carries about 240,000 distinct CDR3 sequences, about 10% recorded once. The sample was blood, either unsorted or a sorted T cell fraction (not recorded which). The receptors were sampled from a male donor with ankylosing spondylitis or in good health (not recorded which). The CDR3 runs from the conserved cysteine through the conserved F or W. Each record gives: clone size, CDR3 length, V gene, J gene, D gene, CDR3 protein, CDR3 DNA. D genes are given only for firm matches. Clone size is not always given. Where it is, it says once, few, many or a class for expanded clones.

abundance: many; len: 13; v_gene: TRBV12-3/TRBV12-4; j_gene: TRBJ2-3; d_gene: -; CDR3aa: CASSPLTRDTQYF; CDR3nt: TGTGCCAGCAGTCCTCTGACAAGAGATACGCAGTATTTT
abundance: few; len: 15; v_gene: TRBV18; j_gene: TRBJ2-1; d_gene: TRBD2; CDR3aa: CASSLGTTDYNEQFF; CDR3nt: TGTGCCAGCTCACTCGGGACTACCGACTACAATGAGCAGTTCTTC
abundance: few; len: 12; v_gene: TRBV27; j_gene: TRBJ2-5; d_gene: -; CDR3aa: CANLTRRETQYF; CDR3nt: TGTGCCAACTTGACTAGGAGAGAGACCCAGTACTTC
abundance: many; len: 15; v_gene: TRBV20-1; j_gene: TRBJ2-2; d_gene: -; CDR3aa: CSARDVGARAGELFF; CDR3nt: TGCAGTGCTAGAGATGTTGGGGCCCGGGCCGGGGAGCTGTTTTTT
abundance: many; len: 17; v_gene: TRBV5-1; j_gene: TRBJ2-1; d_gene: TRBD2; CDR3aa: CASSLIPSGGVYNEQFF; CDR3nt: TGCGCCAGCAGCTTGATCCCCAGTGGGGGGGTGTACAATGAGCAGTTCTTC
abundance: many; len: 15; v_gene: TRBV25-1; j_gene: TRBJ1-3; d_gene: -; CDR3aa: CASSITGTDRNTIYF; CDR3nt: TGTGCCAGCAGTATAACCGGTACCGATCGAAACACCATATATTTT
abundance: few; len: 14; v_gene: TRBV5-4; j_gene: TRBJ1-6; d_gene: TRBD1; CDR3aa: CASSRDRVNSPLHF; CDR3nt: TGTGCCAGCAGTCGGGACAGGGTAAATTCACCCCTCCACTTT
abundance: -; len: 14; v_gene: TRBV5-1; j_gene: TRBJ2-1; d_gene: -; CDR3aa: CASSLAGFENEQFF; CDR3nt: TGCGCCAGCAGCTTGGCGGGTTTTGAAAATGAGCAGTTCTTC
abundance: many; len: 12; v_gene: TRBV7-2; j_gene: TRBJ2-2; d_gene: -; CDR3aa: CASSFYTGELFF; CDR3nt: TGTGCCAGCAGCTTTTACACCGGGGAGCTGTTTTTT
abundance: many; len: 14; v_gene: TRBV6-1; j_gene: TRBJ2-7; d_gene: TRBD1; CDR3aa: CASSSGTGGLEQYF; CDR3nt: TGTGCCAGCAGCTCCGGGACAGGGGGCTTGGAGCAGTACTTC
abundance: many; len: 14; v_gene: TRBV20-1; j_gene: TRBJ2-7; d_gene: -; CDR3aa: CSASPVGKTYEQYF; CDR3nt: TGCAGTGCTAGCCCCGTGGGAAAGACCTACGAGCAGTACTTC
abundance: many; len: 12; v_gene: TRBV15; j_gene: TRBJ1-1; d_gene: -; CDR3aa: CATSLGLTEAFF; CDR3nt: TGTGCCACCAGTTTAGGGCTCACTGAAGCTTTCTTT
abundance: -; len: 13; v_gene: TRBV3-1; j_gene: TRBJ2-5; d_gene: -; CDR3aa: CASSQGTEETQYF; CDR3nt: TGTGCCAGCAGCCAAGGGACGGAAGAGACCCAGTACTTC
abundance: few; len: 14; v_gene: TRBV27; j_gene: TRBJ1-4; d_gene: -; CDR3aa: CASSYLGENEKLFF; CDR3nt: TGTGCCAGCAGTTATCTGGGCGAAAATGAAAAACTGTTTTTT
abundance: many; len: 15; v_gene: TRBV20-1; j_gene: TRBJ2-1; d_gene: TRBD1; CDR3aa: CSARPQGHWINEQFF; CDR3nt: TGCAGTGCTAGGCCACAGGGGCATTGGATTAATGAGCAGTTCTTC
abundance: few; len: 16; v_gene: TRBV5-1; j_gene: TRBJ2-2; d_gene: -; CDR3aa: CASSLVLAQNTGELFF; CDR3nt: TGCGCCAGCAGCTTGGTTCTAGCGCAAAACACCGGGGAGCTGTTTTTT
abundance: many; len: 17; v_gene: TRBV12-3/TRBV12-4; j_gene: TRBJ1-3; d_gene: -; CDR3aa: CASSSSGWQGTGNTIYF; CDR3nt: TGTGCCAGCAGTTCGAGTGGATGGCAGGGGACTGGAAACACCATATATTTT
abundance: few; len: 11; v_gene: TRBV2; j_gene: TRBJ2-7; d_gene: TRBD1; CDR3aa: CASSGDRGRYF; CDR3nt: TGTGCCAGCAGCGGTGACAGGGGGAGGTACTTC
abundance: -; len: 17; v_gene: TRBV9; j_gene: TRBJ2-3; d_gene: -; CDR3aa: CASSTGPQGPRTDTQYF; CDR3nt: TGTGCCAGCAGTACCGGGCCCCAAGGTCCGCGCACAGATACGCAGTATTTT
abundance: many; len: 16; v_gene: TRBV20-1; j_gene: TRBJ2-2; d_gene: -; CDR3aa: CSARDLRTLNTGELFF; CDR3nt: TGCAGTGCTAGAGACCTCAGGACCCTGAACACCGGGGAGCTGTTTTTT
abundance: many; len: 16; v_gene: TRBV25-1; j_gene: TRBJ2-5; d_gene: TRBD2; CDR3aa: CASTWTGLAGEETQYF; CDR3nt: TGTGCCAGCACCTGGACGGGACTAGCGGGGGAAGAGACCCAGTACTTC
abundance: many; len: 15; v_gene: TRBV12-3/TRBV12-4; j_gene: TRBJ2-2; d_gene: -; CDR3aa: CASSFWSPGTGELFF; CDR3nt: TGTGCCAGCAGTTTCTGGTCTCCGGGCACCGGGGAGCTGTTTTTT
abundance: few; len: 13; v_gene: TRBV6-1; j_gene: TRBJ1-2; d_gene: -; CDR3aa: CASTMLLGHQYTF; CDR3nt: TGTGCCAGCACTATGCTCTTGGGACACCAATACACCTTC
abundance: many; len: 16; v_gene: TRBV20-1; j_gene: TRBJ2-1; d_gene: -; CDR3aa: CSARDDGSSGANEQFF; CDR3nt: TGCAGTGCTAGAGATGACGGGAGTTCCGGGGCCAATGAGCAGTTCTTC
abundance: -; len: 14; v_gene: TRBV7-2; j_gene: TRBJ2-3; d_gene: -; CDR3aa: CASSYNPEADTQYF; CDR3nt: TGTGCCAGCAGCTATAATCCTGAGGCAGATACGCAGTATTTT
abundance: once; len: 13; v_gene: TRBV7-8; j_gene: TRBJ2-2; d_gene: -; CDR3aa: CASSHTSRGELFF; CDR3nt: TGTGCCAGCAGCCACACCTCGAGAGGGGAGCTGTTTTTT
abundance: -; len: 13; v_gene: TRBV2; j_gene: TRBJ1-2; d_gene: TRBD1; CDR3aa: CASSSQGASGYTF; CDR3nt: TGTGCCAGCAGTTCCCAGGGGGCGAGCGGCTACACCTTC
abundance: few; len: 16; v_gene: TRBV7-2; j_gene: TRBJ2-2; d_gene: -; CDR3aa: CASSVVGIENTGELFF; CDR3nt: TGTGCCAGCAGCGTCGTGGGGATAGAAAACACCGGGGAGCTGTTTTTT
abundance: many; len: 14; v_gene: TRBV6-1; j_gene: TRBJ1-6; d_gene: -; CDR3aa: CASSERLGSSPLHF; CDR3nt: TGTGCCAGCAGTGAACGTCTGGGGAGTTCACCCCTCCACTTT
abundance: many; len: 12; v_gene: TRBV5-1; j_gene: TRBJ1-1; d_gene: -; CDR3aa: CASSLDHTEAFF; CDR3nt: TGCGCCAGCAGCTTGGATCACACTGAAGCTTTCTTT
abundance: -; len: 13; v_gene: TRBV24-1; j_gene: TRBJ2-5; d_gene: -; CDR3aa: CATSDGGTETQYF; CDR3nt: TGTGCCACCAGTGATGGAGGAACGGAGACCCAGTACTTC